These 5 T cell receptor beta chains were sequenced from one sample in a study of early T cells in non-severe SARS-CoV-2 infection (dated by TCRdb to the early 2020s). Libraries were prepared through 5' RACE. Sequencing took place on a NextSeq 500. TCRdb reanalyzed the raw reads on its own, using fastp at Q25 for trimming and MiXCR for clone calling, and kept in-frame beta chains. Here each entry gathers all rows of one CDR3 protein and keeps the most common genes and DNA. This sample lists about 80,000 distinct CDR3 sequences; roughly 12% were detected once. Around 15% of the sample goes to the ten largest clones. This specimen was whole blood, taken at baseline. The receptors shown here come from an adult who was a healthcare worker with PCR-confirmed SARS-CoV-2 infection or an uninfected control (not recorded which). The donor label of this sample is uncertain.

The chain carries TRBV7-8 and TRBJ2-3; D is tentatively TRBD1 or TRBD2 (6 bases each). Germline CDR1 SGHVS, CDR2 FQNEAQ. V was shortened by 0 bases and J by 4 bases, with 8 bases between the two germline ends. The CDR3 has 14 amino acids. CDR3 region: CASSLAGGADTQYF. CDR3 DNA sequence: TGTGCCAGCAGCTTAGCGGGGGGCGCAGATACGCAGTATTTT.

The chain is built from TRBV7-3 and TRBJ1-1; 7 bases fit TRBD1. CDR3 size: 13 residues. Germline lookup yields CDR1 SGHTA and CDR2 FQGTGA. J gave up 4 bases and V 4 bases, and 3 bases lay outside the gene matches. The CDR3 sequence is CASSWAGGTEAFF. Here the CDR3 DNA reads TGTGCCAGCAGCTGGGCAGGGGGCACTGAAGCTTTCTTT.

This clonotype was recorded many times. The chain has TRBV4-1 and TRBJ2-7; 8 bases align to TRBD1. The CDR3 spans 17 residues. The germline V gene encodes CDR1 MGHRA and CDR2 YSYEKL. J gave up 0 bases and V 0 bases, and 7 bases lay outside the gene matches. The CDR3 DNA follows: TGCGCCAGCAGCCAAGAGCCGGGACAGGCGAGCTCCTACGAGCAGTACTTC. It encodes CASSQEPGQASSYEQYF.

The chain recombines TRBV11-2 with TRBJ2-4; 7 bases align to TRBD1. The CDR3 contains 20 residues. The junction had 15 bases not matched to a gene; V was cut back by 1 base and J by 0 bases. Germline lookup yields CDR1 SGHAT and CDR2 FQNNGV. For the CDR3, the DNA is TGTGCCAGCAGCTTAGGCCCATCGGGACAGACAAAGCTAGCCAAAAACATTCAGTACTTC. Protein: CASSLGPSGQTKLAKNIQYF.

Worth noting for this clonotype: A much larger clone lies a single base off, so this may be a read error. The J gene is TRBJ2-7, the V gene TRBV7-2, with D possibly TRBD2 on 6 matching bases. From germline, CDR1 is SGHTA and CDR2 FQGNSA. Trimming removed 2 bases at V and 5 bases at J, with 16 bases between. The CDR3 contains 15 residues. CDR3 in amino acids: CTSSLRDSEFNEQYF. The CDR3 DNA reads TGTACCAGCAGCTTAAGGGACTCTGAATTCAACGAGCAGTACTTC.